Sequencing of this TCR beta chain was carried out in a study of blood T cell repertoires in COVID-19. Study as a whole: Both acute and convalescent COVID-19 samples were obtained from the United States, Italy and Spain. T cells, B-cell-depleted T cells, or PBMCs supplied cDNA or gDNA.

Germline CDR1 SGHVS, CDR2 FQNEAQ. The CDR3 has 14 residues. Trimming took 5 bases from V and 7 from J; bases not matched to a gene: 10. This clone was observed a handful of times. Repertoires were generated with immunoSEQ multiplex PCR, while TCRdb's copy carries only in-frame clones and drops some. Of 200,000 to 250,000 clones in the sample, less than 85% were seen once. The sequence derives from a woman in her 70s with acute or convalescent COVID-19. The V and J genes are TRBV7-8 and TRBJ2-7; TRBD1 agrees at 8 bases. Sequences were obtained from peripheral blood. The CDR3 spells CASSDRDRLREQYF. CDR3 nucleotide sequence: TGTGCCAGCAGCGACCGGGACAGGTTGCGTGAGCAGTACTTC.